This T cell receptor beta chain was obtained from a study of identical twins. The CDR3 extends over 16 amino acids. Germline assignment: CDR1 SGHVS and CDR2 FQNEAQ. Germline trimming cut 6 bases from V and 2 bases from J; bases unmatched to any gene: 13. MiXCR was run by TCRdb on the 5' RACE reads, yielding one entry per CDR3 protein. Altogether about 240,000 distinct CDR3 sequences are present, over 9.5% being singletons, with the ten largest covering 9% to 10%. This chain joins TRBV7-8 and TRBJ2-7; TRBD2 agrees at 7 bases. The source material was memory T cells sorted from blood. The source of this sequence is a man between 45 and 60 years old in good health. The CDR3 is CASSPLSGGGTYEQYF. For the CDR3, the DNA is TGTGCCAGCAGTCCCCTAAGCGGCGGGGGAACCTACGAGCAGTACTTC.